The following is a T cell receptor (beta chain) sequence with its context. Its antigen is not identified. These data come from a study of cytomegalovirus exposure and HLA in healthy donors. Study results and caveats: Accurate HLA-A and HLA-B prediction from TCR beta sequences was reported for most subjects. Later analysis showed TCR association rates varying by HLA locus, highest for DRB1 and lowest for HLA-C.

The V gene lost 4 bases and the J gene lost 1 base, with 11 bases spanning the gap. Germline lookup yields CDR1 MNHNS and CDR2 SASEGT. The CDR3 has 15 residues. Use of 60 Vbeta and 13 Jbeta primers characterized the PCR. Assay used: immunoSEQ multiplex PCR; TCRdb lists only in-frame clones, some missing. The table shows some 150,000 clones, with approximately 64% occurring only once. Although they were nominally healthy when sampled, donors likely had unrecorded immune exposures. The chain recombines TRBV6-1 with TRBJ2-1, with D tentatively TRBD2 (6 bases). This sequence was found in a woman aged 40 to 50 in good health and CMV-seronegative. The sequenced sample consisted of PBMCs. CDR3 in amino acids: CASSGTGGSYNEQFF. CDR3 sequence (DNA): TGTGCCAGCAGTGGAACAGGAGGGTCCTACAATGAGCAGTTCTTC.